The 25 T cell receptor beta chains reported below all come from one sample, sequenced in a study of human T cells and chemical hapten exposure. Time point defined: healthy volunteer bleed at 6 weeks. Extraction of total RNA was performed on unfractionated whole blood. TCRdb used MiXCR to reprocess the RACE reads, holding one entry per CDR3 protein. The profile shows tens of thousands of distinct CDR3 sequences, around 5.9% of them singletons. The sequenced sample was whole blood. These receptors came from a human donor in good health. Some clones in this sample may be carry-over from other donors' samples.

In its sample, this clonotype was seen a few times. The genes are TRBV10-3 and TRBJ1-1, with TRBD1 matching 7 bases. CDR1 and CDR2 from the germline V gene are ENHRY and SYGVKD. The CDR3 is 14 residues long. V trimming: 2 bases; J trimming: 3 bases; junction bases outside the gene matches: 3. The CDR3, as DNA: TGTGCCATCAGTGAGCCAGGGGGTGACACTGAAGCTTTCTTT. The encoded protein is CAISEPGGDTEAFF.

This clonotype appeared many times. V gene TRBV20-1 combines with J gene TRBJ2-1; D is uncertain. Germline CDR1 DFQATT, CDR2 SNEGSKA (reference sequence). The CDR3 consists of 17 residues. Trimming removed 3 bases at V and 0 bases at J, with 18 bases between. CDR3 DNA: TGCAGTGCTAGCAGTCAGCTCCAACCGAGCTCCTACAATGAGCAGTTCTTC. Translated, it gives CSASSQLQPSSYNEQFF.

The V and J genes are TRBV4-3 and TRBJ2-3; 10 nucleotides line up with TRBD2. Germline V gene data show CDR1 as LGHNA and CDR2 as YSLEER. The CDR3 has 17 residues. V dropped 0 bases and J dropped 4; count of bases not matched to a gene: 7. The CDR3 spells CASSQEFLAGEADTQYF. In DNA, the CDR3 is TGCGCCAGCAGCCAAGAATTCCTAGCGGGGGAAGCAGATACGCAGTATTTT.

This clonotype showed up many times. The chain uses TRBV5-1 and TRBJ2-6; 15 bases fit TRBD2. This CDR3 is 19 amino acids long. J gave up 0 bases and V 1 base, and 2 bases lay outside the gene matches. In germline, CDR1 is SGHRS, CDR2 YFSETQ. Written as DNA, the CDR3 is TGCGCCAGCAGCTTGTTGGGACTAGCGGGGGGCTCTGGGGCCAACGTCCTGACTTTC. Encoded protein: CASSLLGLAGGSGANVLTF.

In this sample, this clonotype turned up many times. The chain joins TRBV25-1 to TRBJ2-1, with TRBD2 matching 10 bases. Germline lookup yields CDR1 MGHDK and CDR2 SYGVNS. V lost 2 bases to trimming and J lost 9 bases; unmatched junction nucleotides: 7. The CDR3 has 15 residues. The CDR3 here is CASSEGLAAYSEQFF. The CDR3 bases are TGTGCCAGCAGTGAAGGACTAGCGGCTTATAGTGAGCAGTTCTTC.

Within the sample, this clonotype is medium-sized (0.01 to 0.1%). The rearrangement links TRBV4-2 to TRBJ2-1, with unresolved D. Trimming took off 4 bases at V and 8 bases at J, with 18 bases between the two ends. The CDR3 has 15 residues. Germline lookup yields CDR1 LGHNA and CDR2 YNFKEQ. The DNA for the CDR3 is TGTGCCAGCAGCCCCCCCTTAGACAAAGGGTATGAGCAGTTCTTC. Translated, it gives CASSPPLDKGYEQFF.

This clonotype was observed a few times. V and J are TRBV19 and TRBJ1-2, with D hard to call. V lost 2 bases and J 5 bases, leaving 6 bases between the germline ends. Germline CDR1 reads LNHDA; CDR2 reads SQIVND (reference sequence). CDR3 size: 12 residues. The CDR3 coding sequence is TGTGCCAGTAGTATAATGAGTTATGGCTACACCTTC. Its protein is CASSIMSYGYTF. Supplemented by reference TRBV19 and TRBJ1-2, the full variable domain reads DGGITQSPKYLFRKEGQNVTLSCEQNLNHDAMYWYRQDPGQGLRLIYYSQIVNDFQKGDIAEGYSVSREKKESFPLTVTSAQKNPTAFYLCASSIMSYGYTFGSGTRLTVV.

In this sample, this clonotype is medium-sized (0.01 to 0.1%). The rearrangement uses TRBV24-1 and TRBJ2-2; tentative D call: TRBD2 (5 bases). CDR3 size: 14 residues. Trimming removed 3 bases from V and 5 bases from J, with 9 bases in between. Per the germline V gene, CDR1 is KGHDR and CDR2 is SFDVKD. CDR3 in DNA: TGTGCCACCAGTGATGCCCGGGATACCGGGGAGCTGTTTTTT. Amino acids: CATSDARDTGELFF.

This chain connects TRBV28 to TRBJ1-1; D perhaps matches TRBD1 (6 bases). The CDR3 sequence is 13 residues long. Germline V lookup: CDR1 MDHEN, CDR2 SYDVKM. V was pared by 7 bases and J by 5 bases, with 14 bases between. CDR3 bases: TGTGCCAGCAAGAACAGGGTGGCAACTGAAGCTTTCTTT. Translating it yields CASKNRVATEAFF.

Concerning this clonotype itself: A much larger clone differs from this one at a single base, so this may be a read error. The chain uses TRBV18 and TRBJ1-3; the D is unclear. The CDR3 covers 14 residues. Germline CDR1 reads KGHSH; CDR2 reads LQKENI. The CDR3 sequence: CTSSPGDSGNTIYF. CDR3 nucleotides: TGTACCAGCTCACCGGGAGATTCTGGAAACACCATATATTTT. Filled out from reference TRBV18 and TRBJ1-3, the complete variable domain reads NAGVMQNPRHLVRRRGQEARLRCSPMKGHSHVYWYRQLPEEGLKFMVYLQKENIIDESGMPKERFSAEFPKEGPSILRIQQVVRGDSAAYFCTSSPGDSGNTIYFGEGSWLTVV.

The chain uses TRBV29-1 and TRBJ2-5, with D hard to call. The V end lost 7 bases, the J end lost 3 bases, and 12 bases lay between the germline ends. This CDR3 comprises 12 residues. CDR1 and CDR2 from the germline V gene are SQVTM and ANQGSEA. CDR3 in amino acids: CSAVRSEETQYF. As DNA, the CDR3 is TGCAGCGCCGTCCGGAGCGAAGAGACCCAGTACTTC.

Ten or more counts support this clonotype. The chain has TRBV3-1 and TRBJ2-1; 7 bases are shared with TRBD2. Germline-derived CDR1 and CDR2 are LGHDT and YNNKEL (reference sequence). The CDR3 spans 14 residues. V gave up 1 base and J gave up 7 bases; unmatched junction bases: 4. CDR3 loop: CASSQGGSANEQFF. CDR3 bases: TGTGCCAGCAGCCAAGGCGGGAGTGCAAATGAGCAGTTCTTC.

This clonotype was observed a few times. The V gene is TRBV4-1, the J gene TRBJ1-3; D gene unclear. Germline CDR1 reads MGHRA; CDR2 reads YSYEKL. Deletions cut 1 base from V and 2 bases from J, with 9 bases between. The CDR3 extends over 15 amino acids. The CDR3 region is CASSQGSIPGNTIYF. CDR3 sequence (DNA): TGCGCCAGCAGCCAAGGATCGATTCCTGGAAACACCATATATTTT.

At least ten counts were recorded for this clonotype. The chain has TRBV12-3 or TRBV12-4 and TRBJ1-1, with D possibly TRBD1 on 6 matching bases. There are 13 residues in the CDR3. The V end was cut by 6 bases, the J end by 1 base, with 9 bases between. CDR3 in DNA: TGTGCCAGCAGAACCAGGGGGAACACTGAAGCTTTCTTT. It is translated as CASRTRGNTEAFF.

V gene TRBV6-2 or TRBV6-3 combines with J gene TRBJ1-5; 11 bases map to TRBD1. This CDR3 is built from 19 residues. Per germline, CDR1 MNHEY and CDR2 SVGEGT. V lost 3 bases to trimming and J lost 2 bases; unmatched junction nucleotides: 12. The CDR3 DNA reads TGTGCCAGCAGTTATCTCCTTAGGACAGGGGGCGCAGGCAATCAGCCCCAGCATTTT. It yields the protein CASSYLLRTGGAGNQPQHF.

This clonotype appeared many times. The rearrangement uses TRBV5-5 and TRBJ2-1; D is undetermined. The CDR3 loop spans 13 amino acids. V lost 2 bases and J 8 bases, leaving 11 bases between the germline ends. Germline V CDR1 and CDR2: SGHKS, YYEKEE (reference sequence). The CDR3 bases are TGTGCCAGCAGCTTACCTACTTCGGATGAGCAGTTCTTC. Its protein product is CASSLPTSDEQFF.

This clonotype was seen at least ten times. The CDR3 loop reads CASMGRLWGDTQYF. For the CDR3, the DNA is TGTGCCAGCATGGGGCGACTCTGGGGAGATACGCAGTATTTT. The rearrangement links TRBV2 to TRBJ2-3, with a tentative D call TRBD1 (5 bases). The V gene's germline CDR1 is SNHLY and CDR2 FYNNEI. V gave up 7 bases and J gave up 5 bases, with 16 bases separating them. The CDR3 covers 14 residues.

This clonotype appeared many times. The chain carries TRBV5-1 and TRBJ1-1; possibly TRBD1 for D (6 bases). The CDR3 consists of 13 residues. The germline CDR1 and CDR2 sequences are SGHRS and YFSETQ. Trimming pared 4 bases from V and 7 bases from J, leaving 14 bases between. The CDR3 DNA is TGCGCCAGCAGCCACTCAGGGGCCCTTGAAGCTTTCTTT. Amino acids: CASSHSGALEAFF.

Of note for this clonotype: This may come from a read error, since a much larger clone is one base off. V and J are TRBV6-2 or TRBV6-3 and TRBJ2-7; 7 positions match TRBD1. CDR1 and CDR2 (germline): MNHEY, SVGEGT. The CDR3 runs to 13 residues. The CDR3: CASRTGDSYEQNF. CDR3 DNA sequence: TGTGCCAGCAGAACAGGGGATTCCTACGAGCAGAACTTC.

The table lists this clonotype with many counts. The chain couples TRBV12-3 or TRBV12-4 to TRBJ2-7; no reliable D call. With 3 bases removed from V and 2 bases from J, the gap between germline ends came to 14 bases. The CDR3 extends over 15 amino acids. The chain's CDR3 is CASSFFRVATYEQYF. The CDR3 DNA follows: TGTGCCAGCAGTTTCTTTAGGGTCGCCACCTACGAGCAGTACTTC.

This clonotype was found many times. The rearrangement joins TRBV29-1 to TRBJ1-6; weak D call: TRBD1 (6 bases). V was pared by 6 bases and J by 8 bases, with 14 bases between. The CDR3 loop spans 13 amino acids. The germline V gene has CDR1 SQVTM and CDR2 ANQGSEA. DNA of the CDR3: TGCAGCGTGAGACAGGCTCAAGATTCACCCCTCCACTTT. It yields the protein CSVRQAQDSPLHF.

V gene TRBV7-2 combines with J gene TRBJ2-5, with 9 bases matching TRBD1. V gave up 1 base and J gave up 2 bases; unmatched junction bases: 5. Germline assignment: CDR1 SGHTA and CDR2 FQGNSA. The CDR3 length is 16 residues. DNA for the CDR3: TGTGCCAGCAGCTTAGGGCGGGGACAGGGACAAGAGACCCAGTACTTC. It codes for CASSLGRGQGQETQYF. Supplemented by reference TRBV7-2 and TRBJ2-5, the full variable domain reads GAGVSQSPSNKVTEKGKDVELRCDPISGHTALYWYRQSLGQGLEFLIYFQGNSAPDKSGLPSDRFSAERTGGSVSTLTIQRTQQEDSAVYLCASSLGRGQGQETQYFGPGTRLLVL.

This clonotype appeared many times. The chain joins TRBV14 to TRBJ2-3; TRBD1 is a possible D gene (5 bases). This CDR3 has 16 residues. V dropped 3 bases and J dropped 2 bases, with 15 bases sitting between them. Germline loops: CDR1 SGHDN, CDR2 FVKESK. For the CDR3, the DNA is TGTGCCAGCAGCCATGGGGCAACTCTTAACACAGATACGCAGTATTTT. It yields the protein CASSHGATLNTDTQYF.

This clonotype came up many times. The chain combines TRBV29-1 with TRBJ1-2, with a possible D match to TRBD1 (5 bases). The CDR3 is 13 residues long. Per the germline V gene, CDR1 is SQVTM and CDR2 is ANQGSEA. Trimming took off 4 bases at V and 2 bases at J, with 11 bases between the two ends. The CDR3 protein is CSVAATVNYGYTF. CDR3 sequence (DNA): TGCAGCGTTGCTGCGACAGTCAACTATGGCTACACCTTC. Complete variable domain (other parts from reference TRBV29-1 and TRBJ1-2): SAVISQKPSRDICQRGTSLTIQCQVDSQVTMMFWYRQQPGQSLTLIATANQGSEATYESGFVIDKFPISRPNLTFSTLTVSNMSPEDSSIYLCSVAATVNYGYTFGSGTRLTVV.

This chain joins TRBV27 and TRBJ1-1; 8 positions match TRBD1. V was pared by 6 bases and J by 5 bases, with 5 bases of the junction left unmatched. The CDR3 runs 13 residues. The germline gives CDR1 MNHEY, CDR2 SMNVEV (reference sequence). The CDR3 reads CASSSGGRTEAFF. The CDR3 nucleotides read TGTGCCAGCAGCTCAGGGGGCAGGACTGAAGCTTTCTTT.